This T cell receptor (beta chain) was sequenced in a study of OX40 agonist ivuxolimab in advanced cancers. Study-wide context: Ivuxolimab, an agonistic anti-OX40 (CD134) antibody, was given to patients.

With 3 bases clipped from V and 4 bases from J, the junction kept 5 bases outside the gene matches. The CDR3 contains 15 residues. The V gene's germline CDR1 is LNHDA and CDR2 SQIVND (reference sequence). The table came from immunoSEQ multiplex PCR; TCRdb's copy has only in-frame clones and leaves some out. There are about 41,000 clones in the sample; roughly 77% occur only once, and 2.6% lies in the top ten. The sequence was collected from an adult with an advanced solid tumor such as melanoma, head and neck, liver or kidney cancer. The specimen comprised CD4+ or CD8+ T cells sorted from blood, sampled in a trial of the OX40 agonist ivuxolimab. The rearrangement uses TRBV19 and TRBJ2-5; TRBD2 aligns across 10 bases. This CDR3 is CASSITPSGRETQYF. The CDR3 DNA reads TGTGCCAGTAGTATTACTCCTAGCGGGAGAGAGACCCAGTACTTC. The full variable domain, with the rest looked up from reference TRBV19 and TRBJ2-5, is DGGITQSPKYLFRKEGQNVTLSCEQNLNHDAMYWYRQDPGQGLRLIYYSQIVNDFQKGDIAEGYSVSREKKESFPLTVTSAQKNPTAFYLCASSITPSGRETQYFGPGTRLLVL.